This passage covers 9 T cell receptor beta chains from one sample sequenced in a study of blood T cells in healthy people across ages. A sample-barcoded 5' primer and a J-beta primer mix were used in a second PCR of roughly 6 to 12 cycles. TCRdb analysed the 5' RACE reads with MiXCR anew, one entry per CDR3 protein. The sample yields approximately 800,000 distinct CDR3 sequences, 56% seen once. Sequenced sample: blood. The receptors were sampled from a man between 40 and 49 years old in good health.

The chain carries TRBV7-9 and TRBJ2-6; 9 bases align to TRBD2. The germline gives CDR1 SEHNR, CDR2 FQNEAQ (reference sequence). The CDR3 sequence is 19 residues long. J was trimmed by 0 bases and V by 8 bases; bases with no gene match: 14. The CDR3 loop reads CASRGGVRGQDSGANVLTF. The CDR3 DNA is TGTGCCAGCCGCGGGGGGGTTCGAGGACAGGACTCTGGGGCCAACGTCCTGACTTTC.

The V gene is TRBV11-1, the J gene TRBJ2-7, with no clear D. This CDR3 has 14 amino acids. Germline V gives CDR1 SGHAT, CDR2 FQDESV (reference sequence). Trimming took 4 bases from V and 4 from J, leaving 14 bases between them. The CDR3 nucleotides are TGTGCCAGCAGCTCACAAAAAGACGCGTACGAGCAGTACTTC. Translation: CASSSQKDAYEQYF.

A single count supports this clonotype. The CDR3 coding sequence is TGCGCCAGCAAACGGGACAACATGAACACTGAAGCTTTCTTT. Protein product: CASKRDNMNTEAFF. The chain is built from TRBV5-1 and TRBJ1-1, with a weak D call TRBD1 (6 bases). V lost 6 bases and J lost 0, with 12 bases in between. The length of the CDR3 is 14 residues. Germline CDR1 is SGHRS and CDR2 is YFSETQ.

CDR3 residues: CASSLSDRTDDEQYF. CDR3 DNA sequence: TGTGCCAGCAGTTTATCCGACAGGACAGACGACGAGCAGTACTTC. The chain links TRBV28 to TRBJ2-7; TRBD1 is a possible D gene (6 bases). Germline V gene data show CDR1 as MDHEN and CDR2 as SYDVKM. V was clipped by 1 base and J by 5 bases, with 15 bases between them. CDR3 size: 15 residues.

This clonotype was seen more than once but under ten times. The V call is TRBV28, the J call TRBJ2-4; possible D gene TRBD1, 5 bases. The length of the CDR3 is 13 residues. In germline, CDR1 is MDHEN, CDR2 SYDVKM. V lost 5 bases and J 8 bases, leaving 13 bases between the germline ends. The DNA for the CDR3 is TGTGCCAGCAGTGCAGGGTCCCCAGACATTCAGTACTTC. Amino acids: CASSAGSPDIQYF.

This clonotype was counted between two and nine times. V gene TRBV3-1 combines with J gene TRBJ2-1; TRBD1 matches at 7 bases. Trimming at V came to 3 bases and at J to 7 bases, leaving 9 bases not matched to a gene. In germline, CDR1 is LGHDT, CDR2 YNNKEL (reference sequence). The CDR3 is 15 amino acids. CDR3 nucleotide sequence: TGTGCCAGCAGCCAGAGGGACAGAAGAGTAAATGAGCAGTTCTTC. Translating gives CASSQRDRRVNEQFF.

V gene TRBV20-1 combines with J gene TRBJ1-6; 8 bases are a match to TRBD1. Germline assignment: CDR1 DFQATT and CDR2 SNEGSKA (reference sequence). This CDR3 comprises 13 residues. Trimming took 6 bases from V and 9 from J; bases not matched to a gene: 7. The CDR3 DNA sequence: TGCAGTGCGAAGACAGGGGAGGGTTCACCCCTCCACTTT. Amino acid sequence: CSAKTGEGSPLHF.

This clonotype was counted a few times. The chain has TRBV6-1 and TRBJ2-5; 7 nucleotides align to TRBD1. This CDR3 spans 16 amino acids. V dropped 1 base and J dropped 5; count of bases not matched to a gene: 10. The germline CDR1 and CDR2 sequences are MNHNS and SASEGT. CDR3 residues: CASSEENRGMVETQYF. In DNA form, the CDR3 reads TGTGCCAGCAGTGAAGAAAACAGGGGTATGGTGGAGACCCAGTACTTC.

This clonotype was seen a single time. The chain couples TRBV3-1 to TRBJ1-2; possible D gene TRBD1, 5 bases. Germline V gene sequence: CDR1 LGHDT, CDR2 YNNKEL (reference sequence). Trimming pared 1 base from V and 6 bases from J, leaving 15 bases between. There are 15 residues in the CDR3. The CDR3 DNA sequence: TGTGCCAGCAGCCAAGGAGGCTCCGTGGGGGATGGCTACACCTTC. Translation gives CASSQGGSVGDGYTF. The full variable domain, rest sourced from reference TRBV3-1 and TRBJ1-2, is DTAVSQTPKYLVTQMGNDKSIKCEQNLGHDTMYWYKQDSKKFLKIMFSYNNKELIINETVPNRFSPKSPDKAHLNLHINSLELGDSAVYFCASSQGGSVGDGYTFGSGTRLTVV.